The entry that follows covers one TCR beta chain sequence. What antigen it recognizes has not been identified. No base qualities exist here, and no much larger clone lies one base off it. This specimen comes from a study of blood T cell repertoires in COVID-19 (dated by TCRdb to about 2020). Study-level background: Samples covering the acute and convalescent phases of COVID-19 were provided by collaborators in the United States, Italy and Spain. The prospective study material was composed of cDNA or gDNA derived from T cells, B-cell-depleted T cells, or PBMCs. Subjects who had been exposed to COVID-19, were actively infected with it, or had recovered from it provided the deeply sampled blood TCRbeta repertoires that made up the dataset. A freely available public database, intended as a resource for researchers studying the immune response to SARS-CoV-2, is where the repertoires were released. Samples were obtained from the ongoing ImmuneRACE study (first 160 participants) and from over a thousand subjects provided by 6 global collaborators. Nearly every sample came with metadata listing a de-identified subject ID, COVID-19 status, age in years and sex. Where available, HLA class I and class II types were obtained from metadata supplied by the sample provider rather than from assay-based typing. Results and caveats for the whole study, not just this receptor: The quantity of clinical and demographic metadata differed by source and by participant and was supplied without curation.

TCRbeta CDR3 regions were amplified from genomic DNA by means of the immunoSEQ Assay, a bias-controlled multiplex PCR. In the original analysis: Nucleated cell counts per sample were estimated from amplification of reference gene primers within the assay. Sequence reads were collapsed and filtered to measure the absolute abundance of every unique TCRbeta CDR3 rearrangement. For each sample, productive Simpson clonality was calculated by taking the square root of Simpson's diversity index across productive rearrangements. The table comes from immuneACCESS by way of TCRdb, which keeps in-frame sequences with V and J called. Part of the clones is missing from these tables; in studies checked, under half for an unresolved V gene and the rest for unknown reasons. That table is the source of V, J and clone size, and D and trimming were worked out from the DNA. This sample lists about 200,000 clones; about 86% were detected once. The ten largest clones represent around 1.5% of the sample.

The collaborating institutions used their own protocols to collect whole blood in K2EDTA tubes. Collaborator samples were shipped for TCRbeta analysis as frozen whole blood, isolated PBMCs, or DNA extracted from either sample type. Sequenced material: peripheral blood. The receptor comes from a man younger than 30 with active or convalescent COVID-19.

The CDR3 in this case is CASGRKNEQFF. The DNA sequence reads TGTGCCAGCGGGCGAAAGAATGAGCAGTTCTTC. In this chain, TRBV3-1 (or the pseudogene TRBV3-2) is recombined with TRBJ2-1; no confident D gene assignment can be made. V is pared back by 8 bases and J by 7 bases, with 9 bases lying between the germline termini. The germline V gene (reference sequence) yields LGHDT for CDR1 and YNNKEL for CDR2. The CDR3, from cysteine to phenylalanine, totals 11 residues. Of all the DNA, just the CDR3 is kept, 33 bases in frame from base 1.